Following are 26 T cell receptor beta chains from one sample sequenced in a study of cytomegalovirus exposure and HLA in healthy donors. PCR primers comprised 60 Vbeta and 13 Jbeta primers. The repertoire was sequenced with immunoSEQ multiplex PCR; TCRdb's copy has only in-frame clones and lacks some. The table records 120,000 or so clones, about four fifths of them present only once. Input material: PBMCs. These receptors were obtained from a woman between 18 and 29 years old in good health and CMV-seronegative.

This clone came up a few times. The V call is TRBV6-5, the J call TRBJ1-1, with TRBD1 matching 10 bases. Germline V gives CDR1 MNHEY, CDR2 SVGAGI. Unmatched junction bases numbered 10, after V lost 8 bases and J lost 4 bases. CDR3 length equals 15 residues. The CDR3 bases are TGTGCCAGCGGAACCCGGGACAGGGGAGGCACTGAAGCTTTCTTT. It codes for CASGTRDRGGTEAFF.

This clone was seen once. The rearrangement joins TRBV29-1 to TRBJ1-4, with 8 bases fitting TRBD1. This CDR3 contains 13 residues. V lost 4 bases and J lost 4; bases outside the gene matches: 2. Per the germline V gene, CDR1 is SQVTM and CDR2 is ANQGSEA. The CDR3 DNA sequence: TGCAGCGTTGGGACAGGGTATAATGAAAAACTGTTTTTT. Its translation: CSVGTGYNEKLFF.

This clone has just a few counts. The chain is built from TRBV9 and TRBJ1-2, with D perhaps TRBD1 (6 bases). V lost 0 bases and J lost 3, with 12 bases in between. The CDR3 runs to 15 residues. Germline CDR1 and CDR2: SGDLS and YYNGEE. The CDR3 DNA reads TGTGCCAGCAGCGTAGATGGACAGTCCTACTATGGCTACACCTTC. It codes for CASSVDGQSYYGYTF.

The chain carries TRBV21-1 and TRBJ1-2; TRBD1, the D gene given by the table, was not confirmed from the DNA. TRBV21-1 is a listed pseudogene. This CDR3 region has 16 residues. The CDR3 protein is CASSIGDRGTNYGYTF. Written as DNA, the CDR3 is TGTGCCAGCAGCATCGGGGACAGGGGGACTAACTATGGCTACACCTTC.

V usage is TRBV10-1 and J usage is TRBJ1-1, with 8 nucleotides matching TRBD1. The CDR3 covers 15 residues. Germline CDR1 and CDR2: WNHNN and SYGVQD (reference sequence). Trimming cost V 2 bases and J 1 base; bases outside gene matches: 3. Here the CDR3 reads CASSEQGAQNTEAFF. The CDR3 DNA is TGCGCCAGCAGTGAGCAGGGGGCGCAGAACACTGAAGCTTTCTTT.

V gene TRBV4-2 combines with J gene TRBJ2-2; D not certain. This CDR3 comprises 15 residues. Trimming pared 0 bases from V and 6 bases from J, leaving 11 bases between. Germline CDR1 and CDR2: LGHNA and YNFKEQ. The CDR3 bases are TGTGCCAGCAGCCAAGACCACGCAGAGGCCGGGGAGCTGTTTTTT. Translating it yields CASSQDHAEAGELFF.

The J gene is TRBJ1-5, the V gene TRBV2; D is uncertain. The V and J ends lost 7 bases and 8 bases respectively, with 18 bases between them. Germline CDR1 and CDR2: SNHLY and FYNNEI. The CDR3 length is 14 residues. In nucleotides, the CDR3 is TGTGCCAGCATTACTAACGGAGGGCTGGAGCCCCAGCATTTT. It encodes CASITNGGLEPQHF.

The chain has TRBV2 and TRBJ1-6, with 7 bases fitting TRBD1. This CDR3 is 15 amino acids long. Trimming took 6 bases from V and 10 from J; bases not matched to a gene: 12. The germline gives CDR1 SNHLY, CDR2 FYNNEI. CDR3 protein: CASREVDRVNSPLHF. In nucleotides, the CDR3 is TGTGCCAGCAGGGAGGTTGACAGGGTAAACTCACCCCTCCACTTT.

The gene calls are TRBV27 and TRBJ1-2, with D hard to call. Trimming pared 0 bases from V and 6 bases from J, leaving 8 bases between. There are 13 residues in the CDR3. The V gene's germline CDR1 is MNHEY and CDR2 SMNVEV (reference sequence). The CDR3 here is CASSLSGGHGYTF. In DNA, the CDR3 is TGTGCCAGCAGTTTATCTGGAGGGCATGGCTACACCTTC.

This sequence joins TRBV23-1 and TRBJ1-5, with a weak D call TRBD1 (5 bases). TRBV23-1 is recorded as an ORF, its role being uncertain. The V end lost 8 bases, the J end lost 0 bases, and 11 bases lay between the germline ends. This CDR3 has 14 residues. CDR3 sequence (DNA): TGCGCCAGCCGCGACAGCAATAGCAATCAGCCCCAGCATTTT. Amino acids: CASRDSNSNQPQHF.

The chain links TRBV19 to TRBJ1-2; D unresolved. Trimming removed 5 bases from V and 0 bases from J, with 13 bases in between. Germline V gives CDR1 LNHDA, CDR2 SQIVND (reference sequence). CDR3 size: 15 residues. In DNA form, the CDR3 reads TGTGCCAGTAGTGTAGCCCCAAAGCCTAACTATGGCTACACCTTC. Amino acid sequence: CASSVAPKPNYGYTF.

This clone was counted between two and nine times. The chain is built from TRBV29-1 and TRBJ2-1; 12 bases are shared with TRBD2. Germline V CDR1 and CDR2: SQVTM, ANQGSEA. The CDR3 loop spans 14 amino acids. Losses at the gene ends were 7 bases for V and 12 bases for J; bases not matched to a gene: 13. The CDR3 protein is CSAERLAGASLQFF. The CDR3 coding sequence is TGCAGCGCCGAAAGACTAGCGGGAGCCTCCTTGCAGTTCTTC.

V usage is TRBV19 and J usage is TRBJ1-4, with 10 bases identical to TRBD1. Germline CDR1 and CDR2: LNHDA and SQIVND (reference sequence). The V and J ends lost 4 bases and 2 bases, in that order; junction bases with no gene match: 4. This CDR3 is built from 16 residues. As DNA, the CDR3 is TGTGCCAGTAGTAGGACAGGGGGGTCGACTAATGAAAAACTGTTTTTT. This translates into CASSRTGGSTNEKLFF.

This clone was seen more than once but under ten times. V is TRBV7-2 and J is TRBJ1-1; D perhaps matches TRBD1 (6 bases). Germline V CDR1 and CDR2: SGHTA, FQGNSA. This CDR3 has 13 amino acids. V dropped 5 bases and J dropped 1 base, with 8 bases sitting between them. The CDR3 loop reads CASSRQANTEAFF. The CDR3 DNA is TGTGCCAGCAGCAGACAGGCGAACACTGAAGCTTTCTTT.

The V and J genes are TRBV19 and TRBJ1-2; no definite D call. Trimming shortened V by 3 bases and J by 7 bases, and 12 bases separated the two germline ends. CDR3 length: 13 residues. In germline, CDR1 is LNHDA, CDR2 SQIVND (reference sequence). The CDR3 loop is CASSIWPLLGYTF. For the CDR3, the DNA is TGTGCCAGTAGTATTTGGCCCCTCCTTGGCTACACCTTC.

The CDR3 loop reads CASSGGITDTQYF. The CDR3 bases are TGCGCCAGCAGTGGGGGGATTACAGATACGCAGTATTTT. This rearrangement joins TRBV4-3 to TRBJ2-3; maybe TRBD2 (6 bases). The CDR3 is made up of 13 amino acids. CDR1 and CDR2 (germline): LGHNA, YSLEER. Trimming pared 6 bases from V and 3 bases from J, leaving 10 bases between.

The chain joins TRBV9 to TRBJ1-3; possibly TRBD1 for D (5 bases). CDR1 SGDLS and CDR2 YYNGEE come from the germline V gene. This CDR3 region has 16 residues. Trimming took 3 bases from V and 4 from J, leaving 17 bases between them. CDR3 region: CASSAPGRTTGNTIYF. The CDR3 DNA reads TGTGCCAGCAGCGCCCCAGGGCGTACAACGGGAAACACCATATATTTT.

This clone turned up a few times. The chain couples TRBV5-1 to TRBJ1-1; unclear D gene. The CDR3 runs 12 residues. Trimming shortened V by 4 bases and J by 11 bases, and 15 bases separated the two germline ends. The germline gives CDR1 SGHRS, CDR2 YFSETQ. As DNA, the CDR3 is TGCGCCAGCAGCCCCGCCAGTGAGGCGGCTTTCTTT. It yields the protein CASSPASEAAFF.

With regard to this clone: Other DNA sequences in this specimen translate into the identical CDR3. The genes are TRBV30 and TRBJ2-7; D not certain. Trimming pared 0 bases from V and 4 bases from J, leaving 4 bases between. CDR3 length equals 11 residues. Germline values: CDR1 GTSNPN, CDR2 SVGIG (reference sequence). The CDR3 DNA is TGTGCCTGGAGTGTACTATACGAGCAGTACTTC. Residues: CAWSVLYEQYF.

The chain uses TRBV6-5 and TRBJ1-1, with a possible D match to TRBD1 (6 bases). Germline CDR1 reads MNHEY; CDR2 reads SVGAGI. V dropped 5 bases and J dropped 1 base, with 11 bases sitting between them. The CDR3 covers 14 residues. The DNA of the CDR3 is TGTGCCAGCAGTCGACAGGTACGGAACACTGAAGCTTTCTTT. Its translation: CASSRQVRNTEAFF.

The chain combines TRBV18 with TRBJ1-1; D not resolved. This CDR3 region has 17 residues. V was clipped by 5 bases and J by 1 base, with 20 bases between them. Germline-derived CDR1 and CDR2 are KGHSH and LQKENI. The CDR3 region has the DNA TGTGCCAGCTCAAGGGATTGGGAGGGTTGGGGGAACACTGAAGCTTTCTTT. This codes for CASSRDWEGWGNTEAFF.

CDR3 amino acids: CASSFGTPNSYEQYF. In nucleotides, the CDR3 is TGCGCCAGCAGCTTCGGGACACCCAACTCCTACGAGCAGTACTTC. The rearrangement uses TRBV5-1 and TRBJ2-5; D is perhaps TRBD1 (6 bases). The J call may be faulty, since TRBJ2-7 better matches the DNA end. CDR1 SGHRS and CDR2 YFSETQ come from the germline V gene. CDR3 size: 15 residues.

The chain employs TRBV2 and TRBJ2-2; the match to TRBD2 covers 8 bases. CDR3 length: 16 residues. Germline values: CDR1 SNHLY, CDR2 FYNNEI. Losses at the gene ends were 6 bases for V and 3 bases for J; bases not matched to a gene: 9. CDR3 DNA: TGTGCCAGCAGCCTCCGGGGGGGAGGGGACACCGGGGAGCTGTTTTTT. Translating it yields CASSLRGGGDTGELFF.

The rearrangement uses TRBV15 and TRBJ2-7; 8 bases line up with TRBD1. The CDR3 spans 15 residues. Germline values: CDR1 LNHNV, CDR2 YYDKDF (reference sequence). Losses at the gene ends were 6 bases for V and 0 bases for J; bases not matched to a gene: 7. CDR3 protein: CATRETGEFSYEQYF. CDR3 DNA: TGTGCCACCAGAGAGACAGGGGAGTTCTCCTACGAGCAGTACTTC.

The chain is built from TRBV7-9 and TRBJ1-3, with D perhaps TRBD1 (5 bases). The germline CDR1 and CDR2 sequences are SEHNR and FQNEAQ (reference sequence). The CDR3 spans 13 residues. Trimming removed 2 bases at V and 8 bases at J, with 10 bases between. CDR3 in amino acids: CASSLIEGDTIYF. The CDR3 DNA is TGTGCCAGCAGCTTAATAGAAGGGGACACCATATATTTT.

V usage is TRBV6-6 and J usage is TRBJ2-7; 13 nucleotides agree with TRBD2. The CDR3 totals 14 residues. In germline, CDR1 is MNHNY, CDR2 SVGAGI (reference sequence). V lost 6 bases to trimming and J lost 6 bases; unmatched junction nucleotides: 5. The CDR3 DNA is TGTGCCAGCAGCCAGGGACTAGCGGGACTCGAGCAGTACTTC. Translation: CASSQGLAGLEQYF.